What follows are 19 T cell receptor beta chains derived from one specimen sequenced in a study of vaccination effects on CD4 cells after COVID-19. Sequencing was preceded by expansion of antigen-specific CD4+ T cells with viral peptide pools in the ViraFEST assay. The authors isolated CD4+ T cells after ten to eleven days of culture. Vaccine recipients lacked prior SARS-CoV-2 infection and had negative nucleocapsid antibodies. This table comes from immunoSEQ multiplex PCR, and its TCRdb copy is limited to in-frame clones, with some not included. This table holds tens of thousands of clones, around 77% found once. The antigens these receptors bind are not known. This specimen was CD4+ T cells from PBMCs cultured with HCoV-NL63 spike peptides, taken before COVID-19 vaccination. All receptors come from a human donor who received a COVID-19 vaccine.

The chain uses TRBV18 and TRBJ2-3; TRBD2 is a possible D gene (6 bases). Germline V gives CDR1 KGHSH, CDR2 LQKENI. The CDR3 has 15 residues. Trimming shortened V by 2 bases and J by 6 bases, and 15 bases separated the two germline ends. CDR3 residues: CASSPGGTRGDTQYF. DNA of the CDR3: TGTGCCAGCTCACCAGGAGGGACCCGGGGGGATACGCAGTATTTT.

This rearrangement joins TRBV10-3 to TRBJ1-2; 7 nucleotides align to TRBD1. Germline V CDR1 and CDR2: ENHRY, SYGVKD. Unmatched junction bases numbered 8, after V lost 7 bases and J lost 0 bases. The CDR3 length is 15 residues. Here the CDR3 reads CAIKGQGGTNYGYTF. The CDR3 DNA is TGTGCCATCAAAGGGCAGGGGGGAACTAACTATGGCTACACCTTC.

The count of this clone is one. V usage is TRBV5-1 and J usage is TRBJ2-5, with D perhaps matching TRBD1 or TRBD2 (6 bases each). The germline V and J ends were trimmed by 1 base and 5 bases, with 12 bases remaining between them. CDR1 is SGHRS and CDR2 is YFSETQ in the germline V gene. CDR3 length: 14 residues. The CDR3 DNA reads TGCGCCAGCAGCTTGACAGGAGGGGGGGAGACCCAGTACTTC. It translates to CASSLTGGGETQYF.

The CDR3 DNA follows: TGTGCCAGCTCACCAATCGGGGGGAACACTGAAGCTTTCTTT. Residues: CASSPIGGNTEAFF. The V call is TRBV18, the J call TRBJ1-1; D possibly corresponds to TRBD1 (5 bases). Germline loops: CDR1 KGHSH, CDR2 LQKENI. With 2 bases removed from V and 1 base from J, the gap between germline ends came to 8 bases. There are 14 residues in the CDR3.

In DNA, the CDR3 is TGTGCCACCAGTGATCGGTCGAACGGCGCTTACAATGAGCAGTTCTTC. This codes for CATSDRSNGAYNEQFF. V gene TRBV24-1 combines with J gene TRBJ2-1; D is uncertain. This CDR3 has 16 amino acids. Per germline, CDR1 KGHDR and CDR2 SFDVKD. Trimming stripped 3 bases from V and 4 bases from J, with 15 bases between.

Here the CDR3 DNA reads TGTGCCAGCAGTGAAGCAAGGGGGACCGCGAACACCGGGGAGCTGTTTTTT. Amino acids: CASSEARGTANTGELFF. This sequence joins TRBV6-1 and TRBJ2-2; TRBD1 is a possible D gene (6 bases). Trimming cost V 0 bases and J 0 bases, with 11 bases left between them. This CDR3 is 17 amino acids long. In germline, CDR1 is MNHNS, CDR2 SASEGT.

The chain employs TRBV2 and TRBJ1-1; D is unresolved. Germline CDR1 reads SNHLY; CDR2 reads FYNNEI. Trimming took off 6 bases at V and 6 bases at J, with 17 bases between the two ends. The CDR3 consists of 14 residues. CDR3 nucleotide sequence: TGTGCCAGCAGCCCTAGTACTTTATGGGCTGAAGCTTTCTTT. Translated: CASSPSTLWAEAFF.

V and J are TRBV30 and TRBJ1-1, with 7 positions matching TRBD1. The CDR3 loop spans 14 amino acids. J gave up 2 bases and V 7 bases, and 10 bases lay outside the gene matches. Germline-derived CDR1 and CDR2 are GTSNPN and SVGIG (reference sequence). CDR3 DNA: TGTGCCTCCTTTCCGACAGGGACAAACACTGAAGCTTTCTTT. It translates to CASFPTGTNTEAFF.

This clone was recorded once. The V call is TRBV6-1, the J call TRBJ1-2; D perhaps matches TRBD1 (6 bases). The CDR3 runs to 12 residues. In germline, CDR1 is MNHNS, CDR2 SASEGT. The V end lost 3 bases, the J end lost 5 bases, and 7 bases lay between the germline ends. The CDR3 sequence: CASSDGQYGYTF. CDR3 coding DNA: TGTGCCAGCAGTGACGGACAGTATGGCTACACCTTC.

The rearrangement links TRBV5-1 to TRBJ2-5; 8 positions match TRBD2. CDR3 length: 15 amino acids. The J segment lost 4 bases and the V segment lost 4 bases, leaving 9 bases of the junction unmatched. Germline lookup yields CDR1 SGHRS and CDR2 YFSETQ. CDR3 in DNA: TGCGCCAGCAGCCCCACCAGCGGGGGAGGAGAGACCCAGTACTTC. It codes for CASSPTSGGGETQYF.

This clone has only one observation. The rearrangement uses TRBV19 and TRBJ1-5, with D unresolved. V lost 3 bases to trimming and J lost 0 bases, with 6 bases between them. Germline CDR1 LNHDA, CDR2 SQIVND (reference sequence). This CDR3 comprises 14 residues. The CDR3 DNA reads TGTGCCAGTAGTATGCTGAATAGCAATCAGCCCCAGCATTTT. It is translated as CASSMLNSNQPQHF.

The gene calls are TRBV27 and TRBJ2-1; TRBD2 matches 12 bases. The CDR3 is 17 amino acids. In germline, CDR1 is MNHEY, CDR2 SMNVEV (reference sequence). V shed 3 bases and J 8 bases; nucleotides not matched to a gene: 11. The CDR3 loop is CASSLKGASGGAHEQFF. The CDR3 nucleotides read TGTGCCAGCAGTTTGAAGGGTGCTAGCGGGGGGGCCCATGAGCAGTTCTTC.

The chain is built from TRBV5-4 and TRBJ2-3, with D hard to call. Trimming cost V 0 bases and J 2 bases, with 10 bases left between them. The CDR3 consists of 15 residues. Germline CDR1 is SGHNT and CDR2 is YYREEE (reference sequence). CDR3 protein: CASSLGRSLTDTQYF. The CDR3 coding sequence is TGTGCCAGCAGCTTGGGCAGGAGCCTCACAGATACGCAGTATTTT.

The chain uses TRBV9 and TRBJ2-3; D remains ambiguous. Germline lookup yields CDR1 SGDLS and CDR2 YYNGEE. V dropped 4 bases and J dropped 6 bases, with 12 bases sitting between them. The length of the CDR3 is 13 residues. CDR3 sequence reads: CASSPNVDDTQYF. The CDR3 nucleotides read TGTGCCAGCAGCCCTAATGTTGACGATACGCAGTATTTT.

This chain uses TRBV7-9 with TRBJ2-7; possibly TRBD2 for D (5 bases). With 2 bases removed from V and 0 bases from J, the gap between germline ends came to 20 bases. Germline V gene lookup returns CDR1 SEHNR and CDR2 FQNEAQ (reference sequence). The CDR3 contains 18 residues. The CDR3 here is CASSLKRRRVFFSYEQYV. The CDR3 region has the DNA TGTGCCAGCAGCTTAAAGAGGAGGCGGGTTTTCTTCTCCTACGAGCAGTACGTC.

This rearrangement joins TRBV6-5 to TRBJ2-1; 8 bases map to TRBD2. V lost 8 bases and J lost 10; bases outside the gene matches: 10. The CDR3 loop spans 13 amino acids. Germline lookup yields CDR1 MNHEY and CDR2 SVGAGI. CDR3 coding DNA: TGTGCCAGCGCCAGCGGGGGCTGGAGGGAGCAGTTCTTC. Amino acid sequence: CASASGGWREQFF.

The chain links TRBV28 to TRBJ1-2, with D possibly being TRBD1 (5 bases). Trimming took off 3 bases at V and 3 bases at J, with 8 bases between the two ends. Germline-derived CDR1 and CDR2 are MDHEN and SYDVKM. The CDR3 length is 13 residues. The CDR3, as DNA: TGTGCCAGCAGTTTTGGGACGGACTATGGCTACACCTTC. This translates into CASSFGTDYGYTF.

The CDR3 DNA sequence: TGTGCCACCAGCAGAGGGCTGATGGGTCCCGGAAACACCATATATTTT. Its protein product is CATSRGLMGPGNTIYF. The rearrangement links TRBV15 to TRBJ1-3, with no clear D. This CDR3 comprises 16 residues. Germline values: CDR1 LNHNV, CDR2 YYDKDF (reference sequence). The ends were cut back, 1 base at V and 4 bases at J, with 14 bases in the middle.

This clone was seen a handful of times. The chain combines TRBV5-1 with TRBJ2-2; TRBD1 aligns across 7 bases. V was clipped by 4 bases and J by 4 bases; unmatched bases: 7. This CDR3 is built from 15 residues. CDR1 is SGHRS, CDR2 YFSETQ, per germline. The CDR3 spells CASSVQGDGTGELFF. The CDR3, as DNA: TGCGCCAGCAGCGTCCAGGGGGATGGCACCGGGGAGCTGTTTTTT.